This TCR beta chain was identified during a study of cytomegalovirus exposure and HLA in healthy donors. Study details: Earlier results showed roughly 120 million unique TCR beta sequences derived from approximately 170 million T cells.

PCR used 60 Vbeta primers and 13 Jbeta primers. Profiled with immunoSEQ multiplex PCR; TCRdb holds only in-frame clones, not every one. The sample has some 180,000 clones, over 70% seen once; the top ten hold about 2.7%. In germline, CDR1 is LGHNA, CDR2 YNFKEQ. The CDR3 has 15 residues. With 4 bases clipped from V and 5 bases from J, the junction kept 4 bases outside the gene matches. This receptor was identified in a male donor in good health and CMV-seronegative. Sequenced input: PBMCs. V gene TRBV4-2 combines with J gene TRBJ2-1; the match to TRBD2 covers 11 bases. Here the CDR3 reads CASSLGTSGDNEQFF. Here the CDR3 DNA reads TGTGCCAGCAGCCTCGGGACTAGCGGAGACAATGAGCAGTTCTTC.